What follows is one TCR beta chain and its context. Its cognate antigen is unknown. The same CDR3 can be traced to other DNA sequences in this sample. The data stem from a study of T cell responses to AZD1222 COVID-19 vaccine. Germline V gene data show CDR1 as KGHSH and CDR2 as LQKENI. Trimming took 3 bases from V and 2 from J, leaving 8 bases between them. The CDR3 runs 14 residues. Sequencing used immunoSEQ multiplex PCR; TCRdb keeps in-frame clones, though not all of them. The data show over 150,000 clones, approximately 90% seen once. Study-level points and caveats: White British donors predominated, females outnumbered males, and clonal diversity was possibly underestimated. Spike regions recognized by vaccine-associated CD4 TCRs spanned the protein, led by 160-218 and 743-854. AZD1222 recipients seropositive at baseline numbered only five to seven.

The sample here was peripheral blood, taken 28 days after the second AZD1222 dose. The chain uses TRBV18 and TRBJ1-5; D unclear. This sequence was found in an adult who received the AZD1222 COVID-19 vaccine. This chain's CDR3 is CASSPDGGNQPQHF. The DNA of the CDR3 is TGTGCCAGCTCACCGGACGGAGGCAATCAGCCCCAGCATTTT. The whole variable domain, filled in from reference TRBV18 and TRBJ1-5, reads NAGVMQNPRHLVRRRGQEARLRCSPMKGHSHVYWYRQLPEEGLKFMVYLQKENIIDESGMPKERFSAEFPKEGPSILRIQQVVRGDSAAYFCASSPDGGNQPQHFGDGTRLSIL.